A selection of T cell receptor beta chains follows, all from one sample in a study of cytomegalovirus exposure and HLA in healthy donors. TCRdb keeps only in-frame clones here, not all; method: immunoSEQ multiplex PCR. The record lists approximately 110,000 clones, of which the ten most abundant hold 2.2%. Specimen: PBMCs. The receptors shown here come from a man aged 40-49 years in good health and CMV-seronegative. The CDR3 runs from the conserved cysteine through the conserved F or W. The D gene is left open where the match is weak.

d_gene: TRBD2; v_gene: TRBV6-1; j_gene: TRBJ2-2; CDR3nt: TGTGCCAGCAGTGCACTAGCGGGAGGAAACACCGGGGAGCTGTTTTTT; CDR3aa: CASSALAGGNTGELFF
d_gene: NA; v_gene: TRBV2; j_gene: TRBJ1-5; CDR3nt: TGTGCCAGCAGTGAAGCGCTTAGGGGGCCCCAGCATTTT; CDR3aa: CASSEALRGPQHF
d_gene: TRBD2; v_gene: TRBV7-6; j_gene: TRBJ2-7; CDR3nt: TGTGCCAGCAGCTTAGCGCCTAGCGGGAGCTCCTACGAGCAGTACTTC; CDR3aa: CASSLAPSGSSYEQYF
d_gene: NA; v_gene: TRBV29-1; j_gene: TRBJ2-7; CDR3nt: TGCAGCGTTTCTCTTAACATCCTTGAGCAGTACTTC; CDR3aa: CSVSLNILEQYF
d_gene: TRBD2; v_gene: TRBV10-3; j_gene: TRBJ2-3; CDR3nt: TGTGCCATCAGTGAGATCCGCGCCAGGGAGGGAACAGATACGCAGTATTTT; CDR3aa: CAISEIRAREGTDTQYF
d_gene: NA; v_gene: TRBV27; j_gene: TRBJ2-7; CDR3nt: TGTGCCAGCAGTTACGGGACACGCTACGAGCAGTACTTC; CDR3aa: CASSYGTRYEQYF
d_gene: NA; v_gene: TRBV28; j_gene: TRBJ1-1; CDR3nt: TGTGCCAGCAGTTCCTGGCGGGGATCGAACACTGAAGCTTTCTTT; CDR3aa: CASSSWRGSNTEAFF
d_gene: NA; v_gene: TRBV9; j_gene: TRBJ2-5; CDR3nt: TGTGCCAGCAGCGTAGGGGCTTCAAGCTACGGCGAGACCCAGTACTTC; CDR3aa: CASSVGASSYGETQYF
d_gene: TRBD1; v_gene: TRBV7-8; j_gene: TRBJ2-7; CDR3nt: TGTGCCAGCAGCTTATTGGCAGGGGGCCCTTCCTACGAGCAGTACTTC; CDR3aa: CASSLLAGGPSYEQYF
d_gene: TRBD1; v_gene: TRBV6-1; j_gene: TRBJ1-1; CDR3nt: TGTGCCAGCAGTGTGGGTACAGGGGGCATGAACACTGAAGCTTTCTTT; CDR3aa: CASSVGTGGMNTEAFF
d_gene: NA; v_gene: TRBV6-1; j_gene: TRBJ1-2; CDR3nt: TGTGCCAGCAGTGAATGGGCCAGTCCCATCGGCTACACCTTC; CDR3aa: CASSEWASPIGYTF
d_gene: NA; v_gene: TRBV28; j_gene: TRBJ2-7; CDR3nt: TGTGCCAGCAGTTCCGTCGGGGGTCGAGTTGTCTACGAGCAGTACTTC; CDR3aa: CASSSVGGRVVYEQYF
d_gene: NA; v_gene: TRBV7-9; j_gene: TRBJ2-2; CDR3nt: TGTGCCAGCAGACCTGCAAGGTACCGGACAGCAAACACCGGGGAGCTGTTTTTT; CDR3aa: CASRPARYRTANTGELFF
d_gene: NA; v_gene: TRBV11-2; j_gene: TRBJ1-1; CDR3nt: TGTGCCAGCAGCTTGGGGACTGGAATTGAAGCTTTCTTT; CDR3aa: CASSLGTGIEAFF
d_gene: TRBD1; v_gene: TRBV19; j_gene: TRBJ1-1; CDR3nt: TGTGCCAGTAGTATGGGGACAGGGCGGAACACTGAAGCTTTCTTT; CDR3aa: CASSMGTGRNTEAFF
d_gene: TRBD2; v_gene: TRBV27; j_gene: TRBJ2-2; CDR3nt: TGTGCCAGCAGTTTATTTGGTAGCGGGAGCAACACCGGGGAGCTGTTTTTT; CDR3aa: CASSLFGSGSNTGELFF
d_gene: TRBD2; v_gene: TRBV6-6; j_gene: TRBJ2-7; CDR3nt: TGTGCCAGCAGTTACTTGTCTAGCGGAGAGCCCTACGAGCAGTACTTC; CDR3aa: CASSYLSSGEPYEQYF
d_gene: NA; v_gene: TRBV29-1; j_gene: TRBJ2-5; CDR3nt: TGCAGCGCCGACCCGACAGCTCAAGAGACCCAGTACTTC; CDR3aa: CSADPTAQETQYF
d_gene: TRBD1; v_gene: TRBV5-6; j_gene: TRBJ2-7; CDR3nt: TGTGCCAGCAGCTCGAACCGGGACAGGGTCTCCTACGAGCAGTACTTC; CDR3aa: CASSSNRDRVSYEQYF
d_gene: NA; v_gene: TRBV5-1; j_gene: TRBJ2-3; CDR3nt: TGCGCCAGCAGCTTGGATCCAGTAACAGATACGCAGTATTTT; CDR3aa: CASSLDPVTDTQYF
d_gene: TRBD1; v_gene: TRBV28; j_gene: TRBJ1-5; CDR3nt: TGTGCCAGCAGCGAGATAGACAGGGGGCTACGGCAGCCCCAGCATTTT; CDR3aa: CASSEIDRGLRQPQHF
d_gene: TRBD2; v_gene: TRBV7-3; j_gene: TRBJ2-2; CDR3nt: TGTGCCAGCAGCTTAGGGCTAGCGGGGCTGGGGGAGCTGTTTTTT; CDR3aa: CASSLGLAGLGELFF
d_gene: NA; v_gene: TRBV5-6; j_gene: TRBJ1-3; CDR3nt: TGTGCCAGCAAGCTTACCGGGACACCCGGAGCCATATATTTT; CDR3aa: CASKLTGTPGAIYF
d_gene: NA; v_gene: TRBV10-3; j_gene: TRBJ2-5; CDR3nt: TGTGCCATCAGTGAGCGAAGAGAAGAGACCCAGTACTTC; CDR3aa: CAISERREETQYF
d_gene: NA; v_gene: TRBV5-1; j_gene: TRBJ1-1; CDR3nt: TGCGCCAGCAGCCCTGATGGAGGGGACACTGAAGCTTTCTTT; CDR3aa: CASSPDGGDTEAFF
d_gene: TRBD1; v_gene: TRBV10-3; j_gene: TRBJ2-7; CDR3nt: TGTGCCATCAGGGGACAGGGGTCGTCCTACGAGCAGTACTTC; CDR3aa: CAIRGQGSSYEQYF
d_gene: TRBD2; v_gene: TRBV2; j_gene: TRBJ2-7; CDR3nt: TGTGCCAGCAGTGCCGGGACTAGCGCCCGCTCCTACGAGCAGTACTTC; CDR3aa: CASSAGTSARSYEQYF
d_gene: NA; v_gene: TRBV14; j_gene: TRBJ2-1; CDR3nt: TGTGCCAGCAGCCAAAACAGGGGGGGACTCTACAATGAGCAGTTCTTC; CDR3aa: CASSQNRGGLYNEQFF
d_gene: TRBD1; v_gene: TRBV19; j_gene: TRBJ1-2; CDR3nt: TGTGCCAGTACCAGACAGGGCGACTATGGCTACACCTTC; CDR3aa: CASTRQGDYGYTF
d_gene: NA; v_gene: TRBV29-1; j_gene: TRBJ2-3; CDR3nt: TGCAGCGCCGGGGATTCAGATACGCAGTATTTT; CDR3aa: CSAGDSDTQYF
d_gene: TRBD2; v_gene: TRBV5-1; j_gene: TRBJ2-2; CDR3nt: TGCGCCAGCAGCTTAACTAGCGGGAGTCCCGGGGAGCTGTTTTTT; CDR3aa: CASSLTSGSPGELFF
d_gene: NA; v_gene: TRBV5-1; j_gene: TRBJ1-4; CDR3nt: TGCGCCAGCAGCCCCGAAGGAGGGGTGAATGAAAAACTGTTTTTT; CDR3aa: CASSPEGGVNEKLFF
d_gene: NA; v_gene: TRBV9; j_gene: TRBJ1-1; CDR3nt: TGTGCCAGCTCTCGGGAGGGGTTGAACACTGAAGCTTTCTTT; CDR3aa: CASSREGLNTEAFF
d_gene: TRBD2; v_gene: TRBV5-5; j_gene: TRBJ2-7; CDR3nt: TGTGCCAGCAGCTCACCCGGGACTAGCGGCAACGAGCAGTACTTC; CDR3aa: CASSSPGTSGNEQYF
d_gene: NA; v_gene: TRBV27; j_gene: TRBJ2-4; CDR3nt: TGTGCCAGCAGTTCCCGGGTACAGGGTTTAGCCAAAAACATTCAGTACTTC; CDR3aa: CASSSRVQGLAKNIQYF
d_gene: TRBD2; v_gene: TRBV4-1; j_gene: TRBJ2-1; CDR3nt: TGCGCCAGCAGCCAAGCCCCAGCGGGGGCCTACAATGAGCAGTTCTTC; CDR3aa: CASSQAPAGAYNEQFF
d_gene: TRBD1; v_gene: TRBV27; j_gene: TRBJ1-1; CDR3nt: TGTGCCAGCAGTTCCGCTGGCCAGGGGGGCACTGAAGCTTTCTTT; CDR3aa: CASSSAGQGGTEAFF
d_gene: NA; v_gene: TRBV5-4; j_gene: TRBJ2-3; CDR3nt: TGTGCCAGCAGCTCCGGTTTACTAGGCACAGATACGCAGTATTTT; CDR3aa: CASSSGLLGTDTQYF
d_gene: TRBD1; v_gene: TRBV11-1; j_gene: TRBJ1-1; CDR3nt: TGTGCCAGCAGCCCTGAGCGACAGGGGGGAGCTTTCTTT; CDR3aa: CASSPERQGGAFF
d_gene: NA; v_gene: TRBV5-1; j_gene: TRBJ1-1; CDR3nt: TGCGCCAGCAGCTTCAGGGGGAACACTGAAGCTTTCTTT; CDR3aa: CASSFRGNTEAFF
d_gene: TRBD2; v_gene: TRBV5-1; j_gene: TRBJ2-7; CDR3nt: TGCGCCAGCAGCTCAACCTGGACTAGCGGGACTTACGAGCAGTACTTC; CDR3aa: CASSSTWTSGTYEQYF
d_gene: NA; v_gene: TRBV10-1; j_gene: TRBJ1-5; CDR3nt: TGCGCCAGCAGTCAGAATAGCAATCAGCCCCAGCATTTT; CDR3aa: CASSQNSNQPQHF
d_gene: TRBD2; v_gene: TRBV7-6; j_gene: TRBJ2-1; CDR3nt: TGTGCCAGCAGCTTTAGCGGGAGGGTCCACAATGAGCAGTTCTTC; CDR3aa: CASSFSGRVHNEQFF
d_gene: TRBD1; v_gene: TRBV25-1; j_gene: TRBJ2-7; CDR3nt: TGTGCCAGCAGTGAACTGGGGACAGGGAGCTCCTACGAGCAGTACTTC; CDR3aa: CASSELGTGSSYEQYF
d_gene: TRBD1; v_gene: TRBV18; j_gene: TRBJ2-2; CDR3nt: TGTGCCAGCTCAGCGACAGGGGCGGCCGACACCGGGGAGCTGTTTTTT; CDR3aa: CASSATGAADTGELFF
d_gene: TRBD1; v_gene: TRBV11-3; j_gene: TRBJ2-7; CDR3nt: TGTGCCAGCAGCTTAGCACCGGGACAGGGGTTTTACGAGCAGTACTTC; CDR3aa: CASSLAPGQGFYEQYF
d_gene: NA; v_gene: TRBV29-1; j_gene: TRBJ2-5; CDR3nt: TGCAGCGTTGAACCCCCCGGGTTCGAGACCCAGTACTTC; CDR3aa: CSVEPPGFETQYF
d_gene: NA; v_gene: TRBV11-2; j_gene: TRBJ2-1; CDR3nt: TGTGCCAGCAGCTTAGATCGAACGGGTTCTGAGCAGTTCTTC; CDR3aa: CASSLDRTGSEQFF
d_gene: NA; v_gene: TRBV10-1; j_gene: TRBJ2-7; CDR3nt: TGCGCCAGCAGTGTAGCCCCGGCCTACGAGCAGTACTTC; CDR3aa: CASSVAPAYEQYF